The clone carrying this T cell receptor (beta chain) came up a few times. The antigen is not known. This entry comes from a study of T cell repertoires in cytomegalovirus infection. Germline V gene data show CDR1 as MNHEY and CDR2 as SMNVEV (reference sequence). This CDR3 is 16 amino acids long. Trimming removed 5 bases from V and 0 bases from J; junction bases left unmatched: 6. Findings and limits, study-wide: The study found HLA-C-restricted CMV-specific TCR beta clonotypes dominating the ex vivo response.

TCRdb re-analysed the reads in MiXCR, keeping a single row per CDR3 protein. The table shows 310,000 or so distinct CDR3 sequences, with roughly a tenth occurring only once. The specimen was PBMCs. The V and J genes are TRBV27 and TRBJ2-4, with 8 bases aligning to TRBD2. This receptor was identified in a human donor in good health (CMV status not recorded). Some clones in this sample may be carry-over from other donors' samples. The CDR3 DNA reads TGTGCCAGCAGTCGTAGCGGGGTCCTAGCCAAAAACATTCAGTACTTC. Protein product: CASSRSGVLAKNIQYF.